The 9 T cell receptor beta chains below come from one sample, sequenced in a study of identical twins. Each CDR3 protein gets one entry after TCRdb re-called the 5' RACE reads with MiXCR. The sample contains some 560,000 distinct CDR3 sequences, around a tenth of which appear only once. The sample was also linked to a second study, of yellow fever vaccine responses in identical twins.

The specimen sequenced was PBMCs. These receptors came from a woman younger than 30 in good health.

The chain's CDR3 is CSARSTSSYNEQFF. As DNA, the CDR3 is TGCAGTGCTAGATCGACTAGCTCCTACAATGAGCAGTTCTTC. The chain joins TRBV20-1 to TRBJ2-1, with D possibly TRBD2 on 6 matching bases. CDR3 length: 14 amino acids. Trimming removed 2 bases at V and 0 bases at J, with 8 bases between. Looked up from germline, CDR1 is DFQATT and CDR2 is SNEGSKA (reference sequence).

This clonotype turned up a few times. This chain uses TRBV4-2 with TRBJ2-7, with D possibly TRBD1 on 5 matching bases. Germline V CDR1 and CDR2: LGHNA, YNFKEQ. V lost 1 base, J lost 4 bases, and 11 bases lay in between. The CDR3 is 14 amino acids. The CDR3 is CASSQALTGYEQYF. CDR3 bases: TGTGCCAGCAGCCAAGCGTTAACAGGTTACGAGCAGTACTTC.

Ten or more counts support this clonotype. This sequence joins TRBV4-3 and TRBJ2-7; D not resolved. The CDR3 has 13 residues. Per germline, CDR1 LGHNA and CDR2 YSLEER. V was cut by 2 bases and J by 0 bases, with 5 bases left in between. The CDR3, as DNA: TGCGCCAGCAGCCAACAGGTCTCCTACGAGCAGTACTTC. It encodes CASSQQVSYEQYF.

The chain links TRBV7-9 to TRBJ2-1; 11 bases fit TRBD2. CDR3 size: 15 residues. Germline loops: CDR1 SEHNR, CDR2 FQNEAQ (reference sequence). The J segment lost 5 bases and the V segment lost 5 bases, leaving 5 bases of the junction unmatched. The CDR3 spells CASSEGTSGNNEQFF. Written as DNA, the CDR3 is TGTGCCAGCAGCGAAGGGACTAGCGGTAACAATGAGCAGTTCTTC. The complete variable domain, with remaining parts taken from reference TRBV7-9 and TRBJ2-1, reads DTGVSQNPRHKITKRGQNVTFRCDPISEHNRLYWYRQTLGQGPEFLTYFQNEAQLEKSRLLSDRFSAERPKGSFSTLEIQRTEQGDSAMYLCASSEGTSGNNEQFFGPGTRLTVL.

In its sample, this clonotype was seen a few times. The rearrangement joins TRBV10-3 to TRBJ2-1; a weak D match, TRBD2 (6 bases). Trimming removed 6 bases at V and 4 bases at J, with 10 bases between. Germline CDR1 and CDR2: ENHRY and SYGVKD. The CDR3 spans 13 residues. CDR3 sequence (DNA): TGTGCCATCAGGGACTACGAATACAATGAGCAGTTCTTC. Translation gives CAIRDYEYNEQFF.

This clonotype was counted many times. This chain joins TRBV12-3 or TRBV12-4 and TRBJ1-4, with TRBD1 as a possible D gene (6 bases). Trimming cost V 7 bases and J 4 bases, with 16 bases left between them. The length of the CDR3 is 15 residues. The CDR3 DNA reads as TGTGCCAGCAAAACCGACAGGTCCTTTAATGAAAAACTGTTTTTT. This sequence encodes CASKTDRSFNEKLFF.

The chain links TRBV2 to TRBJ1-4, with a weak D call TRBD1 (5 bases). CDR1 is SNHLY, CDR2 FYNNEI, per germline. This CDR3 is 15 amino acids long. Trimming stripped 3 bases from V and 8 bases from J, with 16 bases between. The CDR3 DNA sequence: TGTGCCAGCAGTGATTACGGGAGGGGCGGCGAAAAACTGTTTTTT. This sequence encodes CASSDYGRGGEKLFF. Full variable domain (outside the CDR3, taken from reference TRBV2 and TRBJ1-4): EPEVTQTPSHQVTQMGQEVILRCVPISNHLYFYWYRQILGQKVEFLVSFYNNEISEKSEIFDDQFSVERPDGSNFTLKIRSTKLEDSAMYFCASSDYGRGGEKLFFGSGTQLSVL.

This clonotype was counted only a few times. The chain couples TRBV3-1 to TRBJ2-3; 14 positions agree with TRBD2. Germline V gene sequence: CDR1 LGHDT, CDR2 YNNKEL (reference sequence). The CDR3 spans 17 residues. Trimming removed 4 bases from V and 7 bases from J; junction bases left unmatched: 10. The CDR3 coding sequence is TGTGCCAGCAGCCCCCCGACTAGCGGGGGGGATTCTAATACGCAGTATTTT. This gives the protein CASSPPTSGGDSNTQYF.

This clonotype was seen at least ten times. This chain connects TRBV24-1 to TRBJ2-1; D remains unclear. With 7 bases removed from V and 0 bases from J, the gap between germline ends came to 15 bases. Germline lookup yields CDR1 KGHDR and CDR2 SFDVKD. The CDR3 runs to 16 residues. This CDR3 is CATRHRFESSYNEQFF. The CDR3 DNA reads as TGTGCCACCAGGCACCGGTTCGAGAGCTCCTACAATGAGCAGTTCTTC.